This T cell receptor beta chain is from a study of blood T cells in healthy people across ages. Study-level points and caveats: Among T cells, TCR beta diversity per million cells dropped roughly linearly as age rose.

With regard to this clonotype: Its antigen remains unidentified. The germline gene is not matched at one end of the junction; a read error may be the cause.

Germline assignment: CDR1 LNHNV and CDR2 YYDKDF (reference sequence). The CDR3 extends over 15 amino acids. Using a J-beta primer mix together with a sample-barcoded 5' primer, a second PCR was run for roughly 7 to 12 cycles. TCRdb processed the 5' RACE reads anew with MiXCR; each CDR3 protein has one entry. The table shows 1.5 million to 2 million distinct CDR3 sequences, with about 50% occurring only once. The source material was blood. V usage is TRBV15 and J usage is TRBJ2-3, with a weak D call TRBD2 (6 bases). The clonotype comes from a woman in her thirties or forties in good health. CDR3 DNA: TGTGCCGCCAGCGGGCGTCGGGACTTCACAGATACGCAGTATTTT. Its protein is CAASGRRDFTDTQYF.